A selection of T cell receptor beta chains follows, all from one sample in a study of molecular identifiers for immune sequencing clone quantification. TCRdb recomputed calls from the PCR reads with MiXCR, one row per CDR3 protein. The sample carries about 640,000 distinct CDR3 sequences, about 20% recorded once. Sample: naive CD8+ T cells from blood, with Jurkat cell RNA spiked in. These receptors all stem from a human donor in good health. Some libraries in this study had Jurkat cell RNA spiked in. The conserved cysteine and the conserved F or W are not part of the CDR3 here. Fields, in order: V gene, CDR3 length, J gene, clone size, CDR3 protein. Rows may omit the clone size; those that give it use once, few, many or a size class.

>TRBV13|13|TRBJ2-1|few
ASSLAGGRYNEQF
>TRBV4-3|13|TRBJ2-1|NA
ASSPDLSFYNEQF
>TRBV3-2|12|TRBJ2-5|many
ASSQGHYPIAQY
>TRBV7-9|14|TRBJ2-2|many
ASLRDTHQYTGELF
>TRBV4-1|10|TRBJ2-2|many
ASRPGTGELF
>TRBV7-7|12|TRBJ2-5|few
ASSFESSGETQY
>TRBV27|14|TRBJ2-7|NA
AGRPGLAGEAYEQY
>TRBV4-1|13|TRBJ1-6|NA
ASSQDLDYTSPLH
>TRBV28|13|TRBJ2-1|many
ASSLIGGIHNEQF
>TRBV5-1|13|TRBJ1-3|many
ASTVNAAPGNTIY
>TRBV4-1|10|TRBJ2-7|few
TSSQGGYEQY
>TRBV20-1|13|TRBJ2-6|many
SAKRPIAGANVLT
>TRBV6-6|12|TRBJ2-3|many
ATTVAGLTDTQY
>TRBV7-2|15|TRBJ2-5|many
ASSYEVIAGPQETQY
>TRBV7-9|15|TRBJ1-5|many
ASSLDLGSGANQPQH
>TRBV7-9|14|TRBJ2-3|many
ASSPTSGTRADTQY
>TRBV19|12|TRBJ2-7|few
ASSPVAGAGEQY
>TRBV20-1|13|TRBJ1-1|few
SARDVEGHNTEAF